Listed below are T cell receptor beta chains from one sample, sequenced in a study of technical replicates of blood from a few donors. The method was immunoSEQ multiplex PCR; TCRdb's version includes in-frame clones alone and lacks a portion of them. The sample has some 93,000 clones, 95% seen once; the top ten hold around 0.26%. The sequenced sample consisted of T cells isolated from PBMCs. The receptors were gathered from a human donor in good health. Each CDR3 is given with its conserved first and last residue. The D gene is left open where the match is weak. Expanded clones are given a class, and other clones once, few, many or no size at all.

>TRBV7-9|NA|TRBD1|TRBJ1-2
CASSSTGMNYGYTF
TGTGCCAGCAGCTCGACAGGGATGAACTATGGCTACACCTTC
>TRBV18|NA|NA|TRBJ1-2
CASSPGGLYGYTF
TGTGCCAGCTCACCGGGGGGACTCTATGGCTACACCTTC
>TRBV29-1|NA|TRBD1|TRBJ1-1
CSVSAWDRANTEAFF
TGCAGCGTAAGCGCCTGGGACAGGGCAAACACTGAAGCTTTCTTT
>TRBV14|NA|NA|TRBJ2-2
CASSQLLGYTGELFF
TGTGCCAGCAGCCAACTACTAGGGTACACCGGGGAGCTGTTTTTT
>TRBV10-2|NA|TRBD2|TRBJ2-3
CASSRGKTSGGAGADTQYF
TGCGCCAGCAGTCGTGGGAAGACTAGCGGGGGGGCGGGGGCAGATACGCAGTATTTT
>TRBV10-3|once|TRBD1|TRBJ2-7
CATGGTAVGQGAYEQYF
TGTGCCACAGGGGGCACCGCCGTGGGACAGGGGGCCTACGAGCAGTACTTC
>TRBV6-5|NA|NA|TRBJ1-2
CASTRGVNYGYTF
TGTGCCAGCACTAGAGGAGTTAACTATGGCTACACCTTC
>TRBV5-1|NA|TRBD2|TRBJ2-7
CASSLAGGADEQYF
TGCGCCAGCAGCTTAGCGGGGGGCGCGGACGAGCAGTACTTC
>TRBV27|NA|TRBD2|TRBJ2-1
CASSLRAPLAGEYSSYNEQFF
TGTGCCAGCAGTTTAAGGGCCCCGTTAGCGGGGGAATATAGCTCCTACAATGAGCAGTTCTTC
>TRBV27|NA|NA|TRBJ1-1
CASSTNSEAFF
TGTGCCAGCAGTACAAACAGTGAAGCTTTCTTT